This T cell receptor (beta chain) stems from a study of PD-1 blockade in classical Hodgkin lymphoma. Study background: Patients were infused with nivolumab 3 mg/kg every 2 weeks.

Remarks on this clone: Its cognate antigen is unknown.

Profiling relied on immunoSEQ multiplex PCR, and the TCRdb table lists in-frame clones only, not all of them. The repertoire has about 21,000 clones, more than 60% of them found once; the top ten carry 4.5% to 7.5%. Relapse was seen in all patients after autologous stem cell transplantation, and brentuximab vedotin exposure was variable. The CDR3 consists of 15 residues. V gave up 8 bases and J gave up 2 bases, with 16 bases separating them. Germline V lookup: CDR1 MNHNY, CDR2 SVGAGI (reference sequence). Whole-study results and caveats: Those achieving complete response showed baseline diversity like newly diagnosed patients. Patients starting nivolumab less than 1 year after ASCT had lower diversity and were excluded from later analyses. Nothing has yet pinned down what causes the repertoire differences, possibly disease activity or prior therapy.

The clonotype was recovered from a human donor with classical Hodgkin lymphoma. V gene TRBV6-6 combines with J gene TRBJ1-5; the D is unclear. The sequencing used peripheral blood mononuclear cells (PBMCs), collected at baseline. CDR3 region: CASARNPTGNQPQHF. DNA of the CDR3: TGTGCCAGCGCGAGGAACCCCACTGGCAATCAGCCCCAGCATTTT.